This T cell receptor (beta chain) was sequenced for a study of monozygotic twins with inflammatory bowel disease. Following a re-call of the 5' RACE reads, TCRdb has one entry per CDR3 protein and lacks DNA. The listing contains some 210,000 distinct CDR3 sequences. The CDR3 is 14 residues long. The germline gives CDR1 SGHRS, CDR2 YFSETQ. Whole-study findings and limits: A reduction in TCRbeta diversity (inverse Simpson) was seen in IBD patients relative to healthy co-twins. Repertoire similarity matched across concordant and discordant twins, perhaps owing to limited power. Relative to healthy twins, IBD patients had fewer clonotypes in common with others, a gap that was especially apparent with disease activity.

As for this clonotype: Its antigen remains unidentified.

Sequenced: blood. The clonotype comes from a human donor with ulcerative colitis or Crohn's disease, or a healthy co-twin of an affected twin (not recorded which). The rearrangement uses TRBV5-1 and TRBJ2-7. The CDR3 reads CASSLRGTPYEQYF.